This T cell receptor (beta chain) was obtained from a study of Graves' ophthalmopathy and Graves' hyperthyroidism. Study outcomes and limitations: Predictions made by the model for ophthalmopathy progression reached approximately 71% sensitivity and less than 80% specificity. Classification of ophthalmopathy versus stable hyperthyroidism by a 13-signature model yielded around 88% sensitivity and roughly 81% specificity. Most clonotypes expanded in thyroid above 0.001 frequency were present in blood too.

The length of the CDR3 is 17 residues. CDR1 and CDR2 (germline): MDHEN, SYDVKM. Trimming left V 5 bases short and J 2 bases short, with 19 bases between. Ten or more counts support this clonotype. Its antigen is currently unknown. Researchers took RNA transcripts and amplified TCR beta CDR3 regions from them. HTBI-primed RT-PCR formed the first round, and a multiplex PCR formed the second. TCRdb re-analysed the multiplex PCR reads in MiXCR, keeping a single row per CDR3 protein. Of 450,000 or so distinct CDR3 sequences in the sample, over 13% were seen once. Serum thyroxine and TRAb, along with clinical symptoms, thyroid ultrasound and orbital computed tomography, were what diagnosis relied on.

This chain uses TRBV28 with TRBJ2-4; D might be TRBD1 or TRBD2, each matching 6 bases. Sequenced input: blood. The receptor was isolated from a woman under 40 with Graves' ophthalmopathy. The DNA for the CDR3 is TGTGCCAGCAGTACAACCGGGGGCAGGGTTTCCAAAAACATTCAGTACTTC. As protein: CASSTTGGRVSKNIQYF.